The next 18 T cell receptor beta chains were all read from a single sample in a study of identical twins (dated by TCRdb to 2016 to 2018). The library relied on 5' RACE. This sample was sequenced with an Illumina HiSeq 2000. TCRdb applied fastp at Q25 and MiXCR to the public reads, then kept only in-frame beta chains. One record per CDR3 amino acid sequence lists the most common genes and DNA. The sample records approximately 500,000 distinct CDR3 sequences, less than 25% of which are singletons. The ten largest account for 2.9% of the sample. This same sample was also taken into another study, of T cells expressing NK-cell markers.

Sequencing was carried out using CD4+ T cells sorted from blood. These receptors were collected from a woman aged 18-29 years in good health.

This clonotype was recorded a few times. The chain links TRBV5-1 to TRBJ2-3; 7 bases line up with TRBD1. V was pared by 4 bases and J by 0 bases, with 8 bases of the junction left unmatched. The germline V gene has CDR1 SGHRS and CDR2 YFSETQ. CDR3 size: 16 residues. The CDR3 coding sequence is TGCGCCAGCAGCCCCCCGACAGGGACGAGCACAGATACGCAGTATTTT. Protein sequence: CASSPPTGTSTDTQYF.

CDR3 sequence (DNA): TGCGCCAGCAGCCAAACGGACGCTAATTCACCCCTCCACTTT. As protein: CASSQTDANSPLHF. This chain uses TRBV4-3 with TRBJ1-6; D gene uncertain. The germline V and J ends were trimmed by 2 bases and 6 bases, with 8 bases remaining between them. Germline values: CDR1 LGHNA, CDR2 YSLEER. This CDR3 spans 14 amino acids.

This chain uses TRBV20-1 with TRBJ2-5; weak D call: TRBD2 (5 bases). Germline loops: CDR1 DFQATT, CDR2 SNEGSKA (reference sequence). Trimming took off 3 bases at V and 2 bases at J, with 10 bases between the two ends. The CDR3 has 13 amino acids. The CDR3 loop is CSASDYYQETQYF. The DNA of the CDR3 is TGCAGTGCTAGTGACTACTATCAAGAGACCCAGTACTTC.

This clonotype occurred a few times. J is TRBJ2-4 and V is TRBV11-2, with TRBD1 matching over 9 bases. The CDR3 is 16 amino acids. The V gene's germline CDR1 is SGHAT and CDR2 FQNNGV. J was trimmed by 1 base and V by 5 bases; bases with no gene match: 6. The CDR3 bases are TGTGCCAGCAGCCCCCGGACAGGGGTTGCCAAAAACATTCAGTACTTC. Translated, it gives CASSPRTGVAKNIQYF.

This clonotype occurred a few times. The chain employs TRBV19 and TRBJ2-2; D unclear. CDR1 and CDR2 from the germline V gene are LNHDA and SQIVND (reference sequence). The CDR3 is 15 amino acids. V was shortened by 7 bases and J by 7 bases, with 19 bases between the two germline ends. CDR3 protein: CASTSRPNYIGELFF. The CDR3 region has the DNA TGTGCCAGTACCTCTAGGCCCAATTACATCGGGGAGCTGTTTTTT.

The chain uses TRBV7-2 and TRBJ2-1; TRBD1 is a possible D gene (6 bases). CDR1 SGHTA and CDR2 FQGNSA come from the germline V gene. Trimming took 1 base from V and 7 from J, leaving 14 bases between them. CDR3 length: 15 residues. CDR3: CASSLESRGVNEQFF. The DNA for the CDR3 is TGTGCCAGCAGCTTAGAATCCAGGGGTGTGAATGAGCAGTTCTTC.

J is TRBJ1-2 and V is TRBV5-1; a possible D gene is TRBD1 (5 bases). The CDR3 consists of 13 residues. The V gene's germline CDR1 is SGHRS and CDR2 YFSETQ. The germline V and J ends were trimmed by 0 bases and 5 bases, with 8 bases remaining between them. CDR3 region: CASSLVQEYGYTF. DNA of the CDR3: TGCGCCAGCAGCTTGGTACAGGAGTATGGCTACACCTTC. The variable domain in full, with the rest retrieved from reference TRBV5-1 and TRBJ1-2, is KAGVTQTPRYLIKTRGQQVTLSCSPISGHRSVSWYQQTPGQGLQFLFEYFSETQRNKGNFPGRFSGRQFSNSRSEMNVSTLELGDSALYLCASSLVQEYGYTFGSGTRLTVV.

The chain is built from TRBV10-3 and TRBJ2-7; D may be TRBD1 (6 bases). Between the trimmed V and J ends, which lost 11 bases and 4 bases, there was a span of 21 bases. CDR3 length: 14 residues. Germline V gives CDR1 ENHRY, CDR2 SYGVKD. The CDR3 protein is CASAPASRGYEQYF. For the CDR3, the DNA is TGTGCCTCTGCCCCTGCTAGTAGGGGGTACGAGCAGTACTTC.

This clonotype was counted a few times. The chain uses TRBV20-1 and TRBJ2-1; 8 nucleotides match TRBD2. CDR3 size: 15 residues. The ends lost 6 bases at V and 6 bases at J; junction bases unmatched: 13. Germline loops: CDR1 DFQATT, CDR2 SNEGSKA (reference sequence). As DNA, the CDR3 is TGCAGTGCGATAACTAGTAGCGGGGTAAGCAATGAGCAGTTCTTC. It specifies CSAITSSGVSNEQFF.

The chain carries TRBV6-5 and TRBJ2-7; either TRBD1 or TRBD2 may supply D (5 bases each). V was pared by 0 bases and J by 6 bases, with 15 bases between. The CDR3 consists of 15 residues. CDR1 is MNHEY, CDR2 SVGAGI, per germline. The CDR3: CASSYSRTRGGEQYF. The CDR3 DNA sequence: TGTGCCAGCAGTTACTCCCGGACACGGGGCGGCGAGCAGTACTTC.

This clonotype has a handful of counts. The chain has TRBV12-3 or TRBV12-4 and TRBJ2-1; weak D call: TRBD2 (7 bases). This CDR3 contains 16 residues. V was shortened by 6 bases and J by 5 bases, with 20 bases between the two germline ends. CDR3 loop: CASSLRAGAGDNEQFF. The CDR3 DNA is TGTGCCAGCAGCCTTCGCGCGGGGGCTGGGGACAATGAGCAGTTCTTC.

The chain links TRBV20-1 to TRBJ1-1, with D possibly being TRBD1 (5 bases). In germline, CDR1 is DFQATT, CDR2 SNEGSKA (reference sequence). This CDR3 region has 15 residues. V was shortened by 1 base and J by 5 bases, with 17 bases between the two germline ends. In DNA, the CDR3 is TGCAGTGCTAGAGGGGGGGTGACCGCGAGTACTGAAGCTTTCTTT. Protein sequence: CSARGGVTASTEAFF.

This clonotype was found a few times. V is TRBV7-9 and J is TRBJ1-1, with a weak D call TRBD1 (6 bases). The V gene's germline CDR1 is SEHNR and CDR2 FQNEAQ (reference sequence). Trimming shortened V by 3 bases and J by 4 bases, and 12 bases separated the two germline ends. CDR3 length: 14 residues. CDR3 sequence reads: CASSLVRRGTEAFF. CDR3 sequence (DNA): TGTGCCAGCAGCTTGGTCCGCAGGGGCACTGAAGCTTTCTTT.

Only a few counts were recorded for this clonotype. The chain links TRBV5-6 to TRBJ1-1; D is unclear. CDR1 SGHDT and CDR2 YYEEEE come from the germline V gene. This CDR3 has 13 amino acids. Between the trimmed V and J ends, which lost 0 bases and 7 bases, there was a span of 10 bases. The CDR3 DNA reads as TGTGCCAGCAGCTTGGGGGTTCGAGGTGAAGCTTTCTTT. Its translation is CASSLGVRGEAFF.

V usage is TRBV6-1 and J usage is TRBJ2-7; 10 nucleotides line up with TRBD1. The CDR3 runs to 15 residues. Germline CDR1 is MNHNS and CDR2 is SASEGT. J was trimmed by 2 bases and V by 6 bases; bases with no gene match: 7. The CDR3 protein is CASRVGGTGAYEQYF. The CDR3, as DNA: TGTGCCAGCAGGGTCGGAGGGACAGGGGCCTACGAGCAGTACTTC.

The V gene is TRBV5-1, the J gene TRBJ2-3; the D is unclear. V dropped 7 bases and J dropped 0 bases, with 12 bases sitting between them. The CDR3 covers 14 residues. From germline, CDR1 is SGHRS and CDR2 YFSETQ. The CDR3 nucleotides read TGCGCCAGCGTCTTAGAGTTTAGCACAGATACGCAGTATTTT. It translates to CASVLEFSTDTQYF.

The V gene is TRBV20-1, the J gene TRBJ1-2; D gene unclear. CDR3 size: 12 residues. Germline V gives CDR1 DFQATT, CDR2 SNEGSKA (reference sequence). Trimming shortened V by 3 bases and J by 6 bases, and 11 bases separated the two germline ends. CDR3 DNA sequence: TGCAGTGCTAGCAGAGGTCTTGATGGCTACACCTTC. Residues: CSASRGLDGYTF.

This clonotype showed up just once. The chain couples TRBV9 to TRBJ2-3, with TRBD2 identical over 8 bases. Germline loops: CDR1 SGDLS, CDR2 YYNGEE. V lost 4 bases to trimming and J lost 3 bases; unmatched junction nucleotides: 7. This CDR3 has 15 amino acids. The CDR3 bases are TGTGCCAGCAGCCCCGGGACTAGGAGGACAGATACGCAGTATTTT. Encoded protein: CASSPGTRRTDTQYF. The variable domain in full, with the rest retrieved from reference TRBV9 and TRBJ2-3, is DSGVTQTPKHLITATGQRVTLRCSPRSGDLSVYWYQQSLDQGLQFLIQYYNGEERAKGNILERFSAQQFPDLHSELNLSSLELGDSALYFCASSPGTRRTDTQYFGPGTRLTVL.